This TCR beta chain was observed in a study of cytomegalovirus exposure and HLA in healthy donors. Germline CDR1 reads SGHDT; CDR2 reads YYEEEE. This CDR3 is built from 15 residues. The V gene end was trimmed by 6 bases and the J gene end by 10 bases; junction bases not matched to a gene: 12. With respect to this clone: Its cognate antigen is unknown.

60 Vbeta and 13 Jbeta primers were used in PCR. Clones were read by immunoSEQ multiplex PCR, and TCRdb kept only the in-frame ones, dropping some. The table shows about 120,000 clones, with roughly 80% occurring only once. Whole-study findings and limits: Within a later analysis, the majority of CMV-associated TCR beta chains appeared HLA-restricted.

Sample: PBMCs. The rearrangement uses TRBV5-6 and TRBJ1-6; TRBD1 agrees at 8 bases. The receptor's source is a woman aged 35 to 49 in good health and CMV-seropositive. The DNA of the CDR3 is TGTGCCAGCACCATCCGACAGGGGACGGGCTCACCCCTCCACTTT. Amino acids: CASTIRQGTGSPLHF.